The T cell receptor beta chain described here comes from a study of low-dose radiotherapy and immunotherapy resistance in tumors. Time point of the sample: before trial treatment. The CDR3 has 20 amino acids. TRAV- and TRBV-specific primers primed first-strand cDNA, covering alpha and beta chains. TCR amplification used roughly 21 PCR cycles, a constant-region primer and a V-primer adapter. Each CDR3 protein is one row after TCRdb ran MiXCR on the reads. The table shows 80,000 to 90,000 distinct CDR3 sequences, with roughly 19% occurring only once. The table lists this clonotype with many counts. The chain recombines TRBV1 with TRBJ1-1; TRBD1, the table's D call, was not compared with the DNA. TRBV1 is a pseudogene. The clonotype comes from a male donor with prostate cancer. Material: PBMCs, obtained before treatment. CDR3 DNA sequence: TGCACCAGCAGCCAAGAGGGCGGCGGTAACCTAACCCTCATGAACACTGAAGCTTTCTTT. It specifies CTSSQEGGGNLTLMNTEAFF.